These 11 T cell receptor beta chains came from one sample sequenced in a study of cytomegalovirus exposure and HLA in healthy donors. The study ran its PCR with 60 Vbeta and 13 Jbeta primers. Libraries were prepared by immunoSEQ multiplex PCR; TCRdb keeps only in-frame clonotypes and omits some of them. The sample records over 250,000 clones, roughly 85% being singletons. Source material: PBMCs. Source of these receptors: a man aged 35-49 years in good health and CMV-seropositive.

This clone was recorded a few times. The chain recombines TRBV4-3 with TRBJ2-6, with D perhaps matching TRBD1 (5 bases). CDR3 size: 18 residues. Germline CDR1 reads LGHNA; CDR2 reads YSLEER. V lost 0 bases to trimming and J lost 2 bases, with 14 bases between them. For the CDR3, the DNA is TGCGCCAGCAGCCAAGATAGGGGTGGGGTTACTGGGGCCAACGTCCTGACTTTC. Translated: CASSQDRGGVTGANVLTF.

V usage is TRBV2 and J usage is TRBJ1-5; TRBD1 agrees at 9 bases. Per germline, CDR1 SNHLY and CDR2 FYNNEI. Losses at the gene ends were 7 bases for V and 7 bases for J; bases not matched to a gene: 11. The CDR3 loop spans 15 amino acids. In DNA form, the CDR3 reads TGTGCCAGCAATAGTCGTCGACAGGGGGACCAGCCCCAGCATTTT. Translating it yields CASNSRRQGDQPQHF.

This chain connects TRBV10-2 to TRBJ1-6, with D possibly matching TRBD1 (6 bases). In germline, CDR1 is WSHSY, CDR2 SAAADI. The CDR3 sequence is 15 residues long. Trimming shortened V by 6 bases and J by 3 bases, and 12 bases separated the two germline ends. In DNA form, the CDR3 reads TGCGCCAGCAGAGGACAGATTTTCTATAATTCACCCCTCCACTTT. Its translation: CASRGQIFYNSPLHF.

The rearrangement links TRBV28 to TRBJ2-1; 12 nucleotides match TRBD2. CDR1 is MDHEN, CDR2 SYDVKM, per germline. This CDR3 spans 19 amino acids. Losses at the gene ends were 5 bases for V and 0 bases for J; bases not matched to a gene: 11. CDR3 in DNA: TGTGCCAGCAGTCCGGGACTAGCGGGCCCCAGGGGCTCCTACAATGAGCAGTTCTTC. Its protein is CASSPGLAGPRGSYNEQFF. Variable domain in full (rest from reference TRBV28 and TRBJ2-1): DVKVTQSSRYLVKRTGEKVFLECVQDMDHENMFWYRQDPGLGLRLIYFSYDVKMKEKGDIPEGYSVSREKKERFSLILESASTNQTSMYLCASSPGLAGPRGSYNEQFFGPGTRLTVL.

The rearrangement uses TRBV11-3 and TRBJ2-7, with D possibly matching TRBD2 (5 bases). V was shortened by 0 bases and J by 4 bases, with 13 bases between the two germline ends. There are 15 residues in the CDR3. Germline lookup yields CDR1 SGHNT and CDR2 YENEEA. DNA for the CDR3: TGTGCCAGCAGCTTAGATTACAGCGGAGATTACGAGCAGTACTTC. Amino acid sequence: CASSLDYSGDYEQYF.

Here the CDR3 reads CASSLVYQRESTLSYEQYF. CDR3 sequence (DNA): TGTGCCAGCAGCTTAGTTTACCAGCGGGAGTCTACCTTGTCCTACGAGCAGTACTTC. The chain is built from TRBV11-2 and TRBJ2-7; 8 bases are shared with TRBD2. The CDR3 consists of 19 residues. The trim removed 1 base at V and 1 base at J, leaving 15 bases unmatched. Germline assignment: CDR1 SGHAT and CDR2 FQNNGV.

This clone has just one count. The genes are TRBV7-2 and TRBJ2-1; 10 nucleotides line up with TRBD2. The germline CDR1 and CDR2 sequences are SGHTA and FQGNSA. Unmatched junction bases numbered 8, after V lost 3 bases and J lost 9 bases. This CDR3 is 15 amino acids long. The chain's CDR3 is CASSLNLAGVSEQFF. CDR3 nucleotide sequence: TGTGCCAGCAGCTTGAACCTAGCGGGAGTCAGTGAGCAGTTCTTC.

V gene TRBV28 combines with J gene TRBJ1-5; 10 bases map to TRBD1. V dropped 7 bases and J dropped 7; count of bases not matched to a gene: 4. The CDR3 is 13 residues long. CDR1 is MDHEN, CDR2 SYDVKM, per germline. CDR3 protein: CASKGQGYQPQHF. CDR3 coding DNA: TGTGCCAGCAAGGGACAGGGGTACCAGCCCCAGCATTTT.

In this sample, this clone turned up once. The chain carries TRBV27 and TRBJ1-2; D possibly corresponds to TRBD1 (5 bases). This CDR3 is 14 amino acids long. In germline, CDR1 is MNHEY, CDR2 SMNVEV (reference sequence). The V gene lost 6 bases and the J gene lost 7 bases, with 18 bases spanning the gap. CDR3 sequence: CASRLGGPKGGYTF. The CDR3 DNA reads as TGTGCCAGCAGATTGGGGGGACCAAAGGGTGGCTACACCTTC.

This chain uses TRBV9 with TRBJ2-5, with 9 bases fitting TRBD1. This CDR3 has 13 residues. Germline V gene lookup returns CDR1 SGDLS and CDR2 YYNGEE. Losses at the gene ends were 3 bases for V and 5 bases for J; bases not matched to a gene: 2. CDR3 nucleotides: TGTGCCAGCAGCGGAGGACAGGGGGAGACCCAGTACTTC. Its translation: CASSGGQGETQYF. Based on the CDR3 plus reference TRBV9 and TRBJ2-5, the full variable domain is DSGVTQTPKHLITATGQRVTLRCSPRSGDLSVYWYQQSLDQGLQFLIQYYNGEERAKGNILERFSAQQFPDLHSELNLSSLELGDSALYFCASSGGQGETQYFGPGTRLLVL.

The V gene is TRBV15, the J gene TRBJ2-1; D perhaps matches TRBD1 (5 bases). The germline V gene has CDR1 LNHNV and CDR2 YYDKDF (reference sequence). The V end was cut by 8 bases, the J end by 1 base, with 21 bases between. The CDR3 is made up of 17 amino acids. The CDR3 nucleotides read TGTGCCACCTCTCCTTGGACCGACAGTCCTTCCTACAATGAGCAGTTCTTC. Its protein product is CATSPWTDSPSYNEQFF.